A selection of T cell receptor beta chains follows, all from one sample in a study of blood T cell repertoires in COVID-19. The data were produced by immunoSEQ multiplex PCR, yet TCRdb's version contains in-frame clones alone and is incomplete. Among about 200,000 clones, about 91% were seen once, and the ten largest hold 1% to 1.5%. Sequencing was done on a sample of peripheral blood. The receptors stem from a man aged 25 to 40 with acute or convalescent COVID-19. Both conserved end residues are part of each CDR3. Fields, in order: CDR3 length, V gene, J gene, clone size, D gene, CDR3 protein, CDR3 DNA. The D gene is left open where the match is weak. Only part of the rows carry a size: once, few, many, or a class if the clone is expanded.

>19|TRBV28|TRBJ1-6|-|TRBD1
CASSSGTGDVFFYNSPLHF
TGTGCCAGCAGTTCCGGGACAGGGGATGTTTTCTTCTATAATTCACCCCTCCACTTT
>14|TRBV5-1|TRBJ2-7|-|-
CASSLNRAPYEQYF
TGCGCCAGCAGCTTGAACAGGGCCCCCTACGAGCAGTACTTC
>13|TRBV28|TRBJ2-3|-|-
CASSRGSIGAQYF
TGTGCCAGCAGCCGGGGGTCCATCGGGGCGCAGTATTTT
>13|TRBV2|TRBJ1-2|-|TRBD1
CASSGDRAYGYTF
TGTGCCAGCAGTGGAGACAGGGCCTATGGCTACACCTTC
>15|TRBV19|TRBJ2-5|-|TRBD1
CASSTSGQRRETQYF
TGTGCCAGTAGTACGTCGGGACAGCGTCGGGAGACCCAGTACTTC
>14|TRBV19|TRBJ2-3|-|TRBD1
CASSRGQRTDTQYF
TGTGCCAGTAGTAGGGGACAGCGCACAGATACGCAGTATTTT
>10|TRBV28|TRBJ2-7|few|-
CASSSRYKYF
TGTGCCAGCAGTTCGAGGTACAAGTACTTC
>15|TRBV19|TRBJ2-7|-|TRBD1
CASRPDTGGTYEQYF
TGTGCCAGCCGACCCGATACAGGGGGCACCTACGAGCAGTACTTC
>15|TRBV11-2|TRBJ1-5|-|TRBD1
CASSLTGEDNQPQHF
TGTGCCAGCAGCTTGACAGGGGAGGACAATCAGCCCCAGCATTTT
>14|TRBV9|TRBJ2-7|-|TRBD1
CASSPGTVTYEQYF
TGTGCCAGCAGTCCCGGGACAGTAACCTACGAGCAGTACTTC
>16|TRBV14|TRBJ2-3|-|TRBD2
CASSQPGTILPDTQYF
TGTGCCAGCAGCCAGCCCGGGACTATACTTCCAGATACGCAGTATTTT
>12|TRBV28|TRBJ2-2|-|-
CASSLLTGELFF
TGTGCCAGCAGTTTATTAACCGGGGAGCTGTTTTTT
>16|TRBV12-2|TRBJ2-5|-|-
CASRLARGEAQETQYF
TGTGCAAGTCGCTTAGCTCGGGGGGAGGCCCAAGAGACCCAGTACTTC
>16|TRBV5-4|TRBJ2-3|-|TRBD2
CASSPRSGTGTDTQYF
TGTGCCAGCAGCCCCCGTAGCGGGACGGGCACAGATACGCAGTATTTT
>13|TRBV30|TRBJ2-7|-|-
CAWSGDISYEQYF
TGTGCCTGGAGTGGGGACATCTCCTACGAGCAGTACTTC
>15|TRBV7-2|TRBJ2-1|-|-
CASSLKRSSYNEQFF
TGTGCCAGCAGCTTAAAGAGGAGCTCCTACAATGAGCAGTTCTTC
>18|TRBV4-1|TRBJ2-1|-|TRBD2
CASSQSPAGGTSGNEQFF
TGCGCCAGCAGCCAATCCCCGGCAGGAGGGACTAGCGGGAATGAGCAGTTCTTC
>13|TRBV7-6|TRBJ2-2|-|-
CASSFVSTGELFF
TGTGCCAGCAGCTTCGTGAGTACCGGGGAGCTGTTTTTT
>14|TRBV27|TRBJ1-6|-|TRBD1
CASTGTGVNSPLHF
TGTGCCAGCACAGGAACAGGGGTCAATTCACCCCTCCACTTT
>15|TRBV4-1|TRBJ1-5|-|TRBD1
CASSQAPGTGETEYF
TGCGCCAGCAGCCAAGCACCGGGGACAGGGGAAACGGAGTATTTT
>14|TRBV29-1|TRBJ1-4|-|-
CSVGQWETNEKLFF
TGCAGCGTTGGCCAATGGGAGACTAATGAAAAACTGTTTTTT
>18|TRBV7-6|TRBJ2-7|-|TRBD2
CASSSGPAGEGGRNEQYF
TGTGCCAGCAGCTCCGGACCGGCGGGAGAAGGCGGGAGGAACGAGCAGTACTTC
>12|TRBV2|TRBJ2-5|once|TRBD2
CASSEGGGTQYF
TGTGCCAGCAGTGAAGGGGGGGGGACCCAGTACTTC
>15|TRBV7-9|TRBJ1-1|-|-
CASSPPRAYNTEAFF
TGTGCCAGCAGCCCACCCAGGGCCTACAACACTGAAGCTTTCTTT
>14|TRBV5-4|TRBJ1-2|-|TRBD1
CASSAGQSLYGYTF
TGTGCCAGCAGCGCGGGACAGAGTCTCTATGGCTACACCTTC
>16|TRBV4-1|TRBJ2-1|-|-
CASSQDPQISYNEQFF
TGCGCCAGCAGCCAAGATCCCCAGATCTCCTACAATGAGCAGTTCTTC
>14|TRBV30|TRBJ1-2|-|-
CAWTKGASNYGYTF
TGTGCCTGGACGAAGGGAGCCTCTAACTATGGCTACACCTTC
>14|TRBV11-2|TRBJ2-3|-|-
CASSTAGGLDTQYF
TGTGCCAGCAGCACAGCGGGTGGTTTGGATACGCAGTATTTT
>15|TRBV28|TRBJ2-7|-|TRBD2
CASTPPAGGRYEQYF
TGTGCCAGCACCCCCCCAGCGGGGGGCCGCTACGAGCAGTACTTC
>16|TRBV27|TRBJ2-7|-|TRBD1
CASSTTKDRGFHEQYF
TGTGCCAGCAGCACCACTAAGGACAGGGGCTTCCACGAGCAGTACTTC
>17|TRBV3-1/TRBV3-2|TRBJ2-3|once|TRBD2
CASSLSSSGGAGYTQYF
TGTGCCAGCAGCCTCAGTAGTAGCGGGGGGGCGGGGTATACGCAGTATTTT
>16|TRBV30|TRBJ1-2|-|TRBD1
CAWSVHMNRGQPGYTF
TGTGCCTGGAGCGTACACATGAACAGGGGCCAACCTGGCTACACCTTC
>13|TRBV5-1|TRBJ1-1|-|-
CASSSRGDTEAFF
TGCGCCAGCAGCTCCCGGGGGGACACTGAAGCTTTCTTT
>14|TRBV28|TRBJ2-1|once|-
CASSRPYRDNEQFF
TGTGCCAGCAGCCGACCTTACAGGGACAATGAGCAGTTCTTC
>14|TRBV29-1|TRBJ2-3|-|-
CSVEVRGSTDTQYF
TGCAGCGTTGAAGTAAGGGGGAGCACAGATACGCAGTATTTT
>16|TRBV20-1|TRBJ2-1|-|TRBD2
CSASPLAGITYNEQFF
TGCAGTGCTAGTCCTTTAGCGGGAATAACCTACAATGAGCAGTTCTTC
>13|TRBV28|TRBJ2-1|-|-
CASSFTVPSEQFF
TGTGCCAGCAGTTTCACGGTTCCGTCTGAGCAGTTCTTC
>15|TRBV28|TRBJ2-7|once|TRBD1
CASSEDRDAYYEQYF
TGTGCCAGCAGTGAGGACAGGGACGCTTACTACGAGCAGTACTTC
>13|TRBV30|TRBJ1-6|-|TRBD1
CAWSRTGGPPLHF
TGTGCCTGGAGTCGGACAGGGGGACCACCCCTCCACTTT
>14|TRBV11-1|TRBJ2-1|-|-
CASTPRFLYNEQFF
TGTGCCAGCACCCCCCGTTTTCTCTACAATGAGCAGTTCTTC